The clone carrying this TCR beta chain has only a few counts. Its antigen is unidentified. Compared with germline, one end of the junction differs, possibly owing to a read error. This entry belongs to a study of regulatory T cells in long-lasting Graves disease. Findings of the study overall: The study found TRBV28, TRBJ1-2 and TRBJ2-5 favored in persistent disease.

Arm-PCR of CDR3 regions and iRepertoire HTBI primers were the basis on which TCR beta libraries were built. In the original processing: Identification of gene segments yielded over 60 TRBV and over 12 TRBJ across samples. From the multiplex PCR reads, TCRdb called clonotypes with MiXCR, one entry per CDR3 protein. The V and J calls come from TCRdb's annotation, not from the publication. Of roughly 420,000 distinct CDR3 sequences in the sample, less than 20% were seen once. Sample time point: newly diagnosed GD, antithyroid drugs for less than 3 months. PBMCs provided the RNA from which the TCR library was made. The CDR3 loop spans 14 amino acids. Per the germline V gene, CDR1 is MRHNA and CDR2 is SNTAGT. These sequences were also reported in another study, on T cells in Graves' hyperthyroidism and ophthalmopathy. This second study says: The TCR CDR3 first-round RT-PCR relied on the HTBI primer set. Ophthalmopathy was separated from stable hyperthyroidism by a 13 V-J model.

J is TRBJ1-5 and V is TRBV6-4; 7 bases map to TRBD1. This TCR was sampled from a woman in her twenties or thirties with Graves disease. Source: peripheral blood mononuclear cells (PBMCs), taken at new diagnosis, from a patient treated with antithyroid drugs. This chain's CDR3 is CAGSVDRGNQPQHF. DNA of the CDR3: TGTGCCGGCAGCGTCGACAGGGGCAATCAGCCCCAGCATTTT.